These 23 T cell receptor beta chains originate from one sample sequenced in a study of Tregs in tolerant kidney transplant recipients. Sequencing was performed with immunoSEQ multiplex PCR; in TCRdb, only in-frame clones are kept and a portion is missing. The repertoire holds fewer than 65,000 clones, around 85% seen once, with around 2.3% in the top ten. The sample consisted of Tregs from blood, taken before the transplant. The receptors here all came from a human donor who received a combined kidney and bone marrow transplant.

This rearrangement joins TRBV12-2 to TRBJ1-2. TRBV12-2 is a pseudogene locus. This CDR3 has 15 amino acids. For the CDR3, the DNA is TGTGCAAGTCGCTTAGCGCGACGCCAGAACTATGGCTACACCTTC. Translation gives CASRLARRQNYGYTF.

This chain uses TRBV6-4 with TRBJ2-3, with 7 bases that match TRBD1. V shed 5 bases, J shed 4 bases, and the junction held 3 bases outside the gene matches. Germline V lookup: CDR1 MRHNA, CDR2 SNTAGT. This CDR3 spans 13 amino acids. The CDR3 loop reads CASSPDRADTQYF. The CDR3 region has the DNA TGTGCCAGCAGTCCCGACAGGGCAGATACGCAGTATTTT.

In the case of this clone: Within the sample, other DNA sequences also encode this same CDR3. The chain has TRBV5-1 and TRBJ2-2; 7 nucleotides align to TRBD2. This CDR3 is 15 amino acids long. V shed 0 bases, J shed 3 bases, and the junction held 2 bases outside the gene matches. The germline V gene encodes CDR1 SGHRS and CDR2 YFSETQ. CDR3 sequence: CASSLDGGYTGELFF. The CDR3 DNA reads TGCGCCAGCAGCTTGGACGGGGGGTACACCGGGGAGCTGTTTTTT.

This chain links TRBV12-5 with TRBJ1-6; no reliable D call. Per the germline V gene, CDR1 is LGHNT and CDR2 is FRNRAP. This CDR3 region has 16 residues. V lost 0 bases and J 2 bases, leaving 8 bases between the germline ends. CDR3 bases: TGTGCTAGTGGTTTGGTAGCAGGAGCCTATAATTCACCCCTCCACTTT. Translated, it gives CASGLVAGAYNSPLHF.

The chain links TRBV7-6 to TRBJ2-3, with TRBD2 matching over 10 bases. Per the germline V gene, CDR1 is SGHVS and CDR2 is FNYEAQ. V shed 4 bases and J 6 bases; nucleotides not matched to a gene: 10. The CDR3 has 16 amino acids. Written as DNA, the CDR3 is TGTGCCAGCAGCTCTCAAGCGGGAGGGCCTTCCGATACGCAGTATTTT. It yields the protein CASSSQAGGPSDTQYF.

In this sample, this clone turned up once. The J gene is TRBJ1-5, the V gene TRBV10-3; 9 bases fit TRBD1. This CDR3 contains 15 residues. Trimming took 4 bases from V and 1 from J; bases not matched to a gene: 2. Germline assignment: CDR1 ENHRY and CDR2 SYGVKD. CDR3 DNA sequence: TGTGCCATCAGTGGAGGGACAGGGAGCAATCAGCCCCAGCATTTT. This sequence encodes CAISGGTGSNQPQHF.

This clone was observed a handful of times. Other DNA variants within this sample encode the same CDR3. The CDR3 DNA follows: TGTGCCTGGAGTGGGGGGAGCAATCAGCCCCAGCATTTT. This codes for CAWSGGSNQPQHF. This chain joins TRBV30 and TRBJ1-5; TRBD1 is a possible D gene (5 bases). Trimming pared 1 base from V and 1 base from J, leaving 5 bases between. In germline, CDR1 is GTSNPN, CDR2 SVGIG (reference sequence). The CDR3 runs to 13 residues. The variable domain in full, completed from reference TRBV30 and TRBJ1-5, reads SQTIHQWPATLVQPVGSPLSLECTVEGTSNPNLYWYRQAAGRGLQLLFYSVGIGQISSEVPQNLSASRPQDRQFILSSKKLLLSDSGFYLCAWSGGSNQPQHFGDGTRLSIL.

The gene calls are TRBV4-3 and TRBJ2-5, with 8 nucleotides matching TRBD2. V trimming: 0 bases; J trimming: 1 base; junction bases outside the gene matches: 7. CDR1 and CDR2 (germline): LGHNA, YSLEER. The CDR3 is made up of 17 amino acids. CDR3 region: CASSQDGRTSLQETQYF. The CDR3 DNA reads as TGCGCCAGCAGCCAAGACGGTAGGACTAGCCTCCAAGAGACCCAGTACTTC.

The chain uses TRBV20-1 and TRBJ1-2; D gene unclear. V was trimmed by 7 bases and J by 14 bases, leaving 11 bases between them. The CDR3 loop spans 8 amino acids. Germline CDR1 reads DFQATT; CDR2 reads SNEGSKA (reference sequence). CDR3 sequence (DNA): TGCAGTGTCCCGACTGGGACCTTC. The encoded protein is CSVPTGTF.

The genes are TRBV25-1 and TRBJ2-5; 12 nucleotides align to TRBD2. The ends lost 4 bases at V and 1 base at J; junction bases unmatched: 4. The germline gives CDR1 MGHDK, CDR2 SYGVNS. CDR3 length equals 16 residues. The CDR3 nucleotides read TGTGCCAGCAGTGCTTCTAGCGGGGGGGTCCAAGAGACCCAGTACTTC. It yields the protein CASSASSGGVQETQYF.

The chain combines TRBV5-1 with TRBJ2-1, with 10 positions matching TRBD2. The CDR3 runs 15 residues. The junction had 5 bases not matched to a gene; V was cut back by 0 bases and J by 8 bases. Per the germline V gene, CDR1 is SGHRS and CDR2 is YFSETQ. The DNA for the CDR3 is TGCGCCAGCAGCTTGGGAGGGCTAGCGGGAGATGAGCAGTTCTTC. Amino acid sequence: CASSLGGLAGDEQFF.

The V gene is TRBV5-1, the J gene TRBJ1-1; perhaps TRBD1 as D (5 bases). CDR1 is SGHRS and CDR2 is YFSETQ in the germline V gene. V lost 2 bases, J lost 1 base, and 9 bases lay in between. This CDR3 contains 14 residues. CDR3: CASSLGHTNTEAFF. The CDR3 DNA sequence: TGCGCCAGCAGCTTAGGACACACGAACACTGAAGCTTTCTTT.

V usage is TRBV7-6 and J usage is TRBJ2-7; weak D call: TRBD1 (6 bases). The CDR3 loop spans 16 amino acids. CDR1 SGHVS and CDR2 FNYEAQ come from the germline V gene. The V end was cut by 5 bases, the J end by 1 base, with 18 bases between. This chain's CDR3 is CASSPAVRGFSYEQYF. DNA for the CDR3: TGTGCCAGCAGCCCCGCCGTCAGGGGCTTTTCCTACGAGCAGTACTTC.

The rearrangement uses TRBV27 and TRBJ1-2; 9 positions match TRBD1. The CDR3 runs to 17 residues. Germline values: CDR1 MNHEY, CDR2 SMNVEV (reference sequence). With V trimmed by 5 bases and J by 2 bases, 12 bases remained unmatched. CDR3 sequence: CASSGTGIIGSNYGYTF. CDR3 in DNA: TGTGCCAGCAGTGGGACAGGGATTATCGGGTCGAACTATGGCTACACCTTC.

The V and J genes are TRBV5-4 and TRBJ1-1; maybe TRBD1 (5 bases). V shed 2 bases and J shed 4 bases, with 15 bases lying between them. Per the germline V gene, CDR1 is SGHNT and CDR2 is YYREEE (reference sequence). There are 15 residues in the CDR3. The CDR3 DNA is TGTGCCAGCAGCTTAAAGGGGAGGGGAGTCACTGAAGCTTTCTTT. Its translation is CASSLKGRGVTEAFF.

V is TRBV30 and J is TRBJ1-2; D is undetermined. The CDR3 length is 13 residues. The V gene's germline CDR1 is GTSNPN and CDR2 SVGIG (reference sequence). V was shortened by 0 bases and J by 7 bases, with 12 bases between the two germline ends. In DNA form, the CDR3 reads TGTGCCTGGAGTGTCGATCGGGCGGGTGGCTACACCTTC. Translation: CAWSVDRAGGYTF.

The chain couples TRBV11-3 to TRBJ2-7, with D uncertain. CDR3 length: 16 residues. Trimming took 3 bases from V and 3 from J, leaving 18 bases between them. CDR1 SGHNT and CDR2 YENEEA come from the germline V gene. The CDR3 DNA is TGTGCCAGCAGCTTTGATACACGACCCAGAAACTACGAGCAGTACTTC. Translating gives CASSFDTRPRNYEQYF.

This chain uses TRBV2 with TRBJ2-3; 9 bases are a match to TRBD1. After removal of 3 bases from V and 2 bases from J, the junction contained 9 bases not matched to a gene. The germline CDR1 and CDR2 sequences are SNHLY and FYNNEI. The CDR3 totals 17 residues. The CDR3 sequence: CASSDASGDRDTDTQYF. CDR3 coding DNA: TGTGCCAGCAGTGACGCCAGCGGGGACAGGGACACAGATACGCAGTATTTT.

This sequence joins TRBV29-1 and TRBJ1-1; 7 positions match TRBD1. The CDR3 contains 12 residues. V lost 4 bases and J lost 7; bases outside the gene matches: 6. Germline V lookup: CDR1 SQVTM, CDR2 ANQGSEA. As DNA, the CDR3 is TGCAGCGTTGGAGGGGGCTATGGTGAAGCTTTCTTT. Protein sequence: CSVGGGYGEAFF.

As concerns this clone: Other DNA sequences of this sample code for an identical CDR3. The chain recombines TRBV7-2 with TRBJ2-1; D call uncertain. V was shortened by 3 bases and J by 3 bases, with 6 bases between the two germline ends. This CDR3 region has 13 residues. Germline V gene sequence: CDR1 SGHTA, CDR2 FQGNSA. The CDR3: CASSLGRYNEQFF. The CDR3 DNA follows: TGTGCCAGCAGCTTGGGTCGCTACAATGAGCAGTTCTTC.

The chain carries TRBV5-1 and TRBJ2-3; D remains ambiguous. Trimming stripped 4 bases from V and 5 bases from J, with 11 bases between. The CDR3 has 13 residues. CDR1 is SGHRS and CDR2 is YFSETQ in the germline V gene. The CDR3, as DNA: TGCGCCAGCAGCCAGAACAGAGGAGATACGCAGTATTTT. It encodes CASSQNRGDTQYF.

V gene TRBV6-5 combines with J gene TRBJ1-2; tentative D call: TRBD1 (5 bases). Germline V CDR1 and CDR2: MNHEY, SVGAGI. Trimming removed 6 bases at V and 3 bases at J, with 11 bases between. This CDR3 region has 13 residues. For the CDR3, the DNA is TGTGCCAGCAGCCAGGGACGGTACTATGGCTACACCTTC. Its translation is CASSQGRYYGYTF.

This sequence joins TRBV6-1 and TRBJ1-2, with D maybe TRBD1 (6 bases). Germline CDR1 is MNHNS and CDR2 is SASEGT. CDR3 length: 17 amino acids. Trimming took off 1 base at V and 6 bases at J, with 21 bases between the two ends. CDR3 sequence: CASSEEVGGDRSNGYTF. The CDR3 DNA is TGTGCCAGCAGTGAAGAGGTCGGCGGCGACAGGTCCAATGGCTACACCTTC.